Listed below are T cell receptor beta chains from one sample, sequenced in a study of blood T cell repertoires in COVID-19. Profiling relied on immunoSEQ multiplex PCR, and the TCRdb table lists in-frame clones only, not all of them. Among hundreds of thousands of clones listed, roughly 85% were seen once. The sequenced sample was peripheral blood. These receptors were collected from a man between 45 and 60 years old with COVID-19, enrolled during active disease. Both conserved end residues are part of each CDR3. D genes are given only for firm matches. Only part of the rows carry a size: once, few, many, or a class if the clone is expanded.

size	J	V	D	CDR3	DNA
.	TRBJ1-2	TRBV20-1	TRBD1	CSARRTGSYTF	TGCAGTGCTCGGAGGACAGGCAGCTACACCTTC
.	TRBJ1-4	TRBV19	TRBD1	CASSTGTGGGEKLFF	TGTGCCAGTAGTACCGGGACAGGCGGAGGGGAAAAACTGTTTTTT
.	TRBJ2-7	TRBV2	.	CASSVGANYEQYF	TGTGCCAGCAGTGTGGGGGCGAACTACGAGCAGTACTTC
.	TRBJ1-2	TRBV27	TRBD1	CASSSQGAWGYTF	TGTGCCAGCAGTTCACAGGGGGCGTGGGGCTACACCTTC
many	TRBJ2-5	TRBV4-2	TRBD1	CASSQDGTGSLRETQYF	TGTGCCAGCAGCCAGGACGGGACAGGCTCCCTTAGGGAGACCCAGTACTTC
.	TRBJ1-2	TRBV4-1	TRBD1	CASSSGTGVYGYTF	TGCGCCAGCAGTTCCGGGACAGGGGTCTATGGCTACACCTTC
.	TRBJ2-7	TRBV25-1	.	CASSESSGVRQYF	TGTGCCAGCAGTGAAAGCTCCGGAGTACGGCAGTACTTC
.	TRBJ1-1	TRBV5-1	.	CASSLGAGSGTEAFF	TGCGCCAGCAGCTTGGGGGCGGGATCGGGCACTGAAGCTTTCTTT
.	TRBJ2-3	TRBV5-1	TRBD1	CASSSGQGTDTQYF	TGCGCCAGCAGCTCCGGACAGGGAACAGATACGCAGTATTTT
.	TRBJ2-3	TRBV7-3	.	CASSTSGVTDTQYF	TGTGCCAGCAGCACCTCAGGGGTGACAGATACGCAGTATTTT
.	TRBJ1-2	TRBV6-5	TRBD1	CASTDREGYGYTF	TGTGCCAGCACCGACAGGGAAGGTTATGGCTACACCTTC
.	TRBJ1-5	TRBV28	.	CASSFSGGFSNQPQHF	TGTGCCAGCAGTTTTAGCGGGGGTTTTAGCAATCAGCCCCAGCATTTT
once	TRBJ2-3	TRBV9	.	CASSVSRADTQYF	TGTGCCAGCAGCGTTAGCAGGGCAGATACGCAGTATTTT
.	TRBJ2-1	TRBV5-1	.	CASSLSENEQFF	TGCGCCAGCAGCTTGTCGGAGAATGAGCAGTTCTTC
.	TRBJ1-6	TRBV28	TRBD1	CASSLASGGSYNSPLHF	TGTGCCAGCAGTCTCGCCTCAGGGGGCTCCTATAATTCACCCCTCCACTTT
.	TRBJ1-1	TRBV7-9	TRBD1	CASSLRTGGQGTEAFF	TGTGCCAGCAGCTTAAGGACAGGGGGCCAGGGTACTGAAGCTTTCTTT
.	TRBJ1-1	TRBV7-2	.	CASSPNPHTEAFF	TGTGCCAGCAGTCCTAACCCACACACTGAAGCTTTCTTT
.	TRBJ2-5	TRBV12-3/TRBV12-4	.	CASSPSGPGTQYF	TGTGCCAGCAGTCCCTCAGGCCCCGGGACCCAGTACTTC
.	TRBJ2-2	TRBV19	.	CASKVGGRNTGELFF	TGTGCCAGTAAAGTTGGGGGCCGGAACACCGGGGAGCTGTTTTTT
once	TRBJ1-4	TRBV6-5	TRBD1	CASSPTGVNEKLFF	TGTGCCAGCAGTCCGACAGGGGTTAATGAAAAACTGTTTTTT
.	TRBJ1-4	TRBV5-1	.	CASSLGGRGLNEKLFF	TGCGCCAGCAGCTTGGGGGGCAGGGGTCTCAATGAAAAACTGTTTTTT
.	TRBJ1-5	TRBV19	TRBD1	CASSLGQVSNQPQHF	TGTGCCAGTAGTCTGGGACAGGTTAGCAATCAGCCCCAGCATTTT
.	TRBJ2-3	TRBV19	.	CASSNRDFTDTQYF	TGTGCCAGTAGTAACCGGGATTTCACAGATACGCAGTATTTT
.	TRBJ2-1	TRBV4-3	.	CASSQDPSYNEQFF	TGCGCCAGCAGCCAAGACCCTTCCTACAATGAGCAGTTCTTC
once	TRBJ1-3	TRBV12-3/TRBV12-4	.	CASSQQGNTIYF	TGTGCCAGCAGTCAACAGGGAAACACCATATATTTT
once	TRBJ2-4	TRBV7-2	.	CASSLRRGGENIQYF	TGTGCCAGCAGCTTACGGCGAGGGGGTGAAAACATTCAGTACTTC
.	TRBJ2-2	TRBV24-1	.	CATSIGVDTGELFF	TGTGCCACCAGTATCGGGGTCGATACCGGGGAGCTGTTTTTT
.	TRBJ1-1	TRBV5-6	TRBD1	CASSLIDRGQAFF	TGTGCCAGCAGCTTAATCGACAGGGGGCAAGCTTTCTTT
few	TRBJ1-5	TRBV2	TRBD1	CASKENTGEPQPQHF	TGTGCCAGCAAGGAGAATACAGGGGAACCTCAGCCCCAGCATTTT
.	TRBJ2-7	TRBV28	.	CASSPPGLIYEQYF	TGTGCCAGCAGCCCCCCGGGACTGATTTACGAGCAGTACTTC
.	TRBJ2-1	TRBV7-8	TRBD2	CASSPRRRGGNIYNEQFF	TGTGCCAGCAGCCCCCGACGGCGCGGGGGGAACATATACAATGAGCAGTTCTTC
.	TRBJ2-7	TRBV3-1/TRBV3-2	TRBD1	CASSHWDRGHEQYF	TGTGCCAGCAGCCATTGGGACAGGGGTCACGAGCAGTACTTC
.	TRBJ2-7	TRBV6-6	TRBD1	CASSSRGQGSDHEQYF	TGTGCCAGCAGTTCTCGAGGACAGGGTTCAGACCACGAGCAGTACTTC
.	TRBJ1-2	TRBV10-1	.	CASERGYYGYTF	TGCGCCAGCGAGAGGGGGTACTATGGCTACACCTTC
once	TRBJ2-2	TRBV15	.	CATSRDAVWTGELFF	TGTGCCACCAGCAGAGATGCGGTCTGGACCGGGGAGCTGTTTTTT
.	TRBJ1-1	TRBV10-3	.	CAISERQMNTEAFF	TGTGCCATCAGTGAACGACAGATGAACACTGAAGCTTTCTTT
.	TRBJ2-1	TRBV4-1	TRBD1	CASSQEGGTDEQFF	TGCGCCAGCAGCCAAGAAGGGGGCACGGATGAGCAGTTCTTC
.	TRBJ1-4	TRBV3-1/TRBV3-2	.	CASSTPENQEKLFF	TGTGCCAGCAGCACCCCGGAGAATCAGGAAAAACTGTTTTTT
.	TRBJ2-3	TRBV3-1/TRBV3-2	TRBD2	CASTYSGGGTDTQYF	TGTGCCAGCACCTATAGCGGGGGGGGCACAGATACGCAGTATTTT
.	TRBJ1-1	TRBV19	TRBD1	CASSILSSGTGFSEAFF	TGTGCCAGTAGTATACTTAGTTCCGGGACAGGGTTCTCTGAAGCTTTCTTT
once	TRBJ2-5	TRBV5-1	TRBD1	CASSLSQGAFSIQETQYF	TGCGCCAGCAGCTTGAGTCAGGGGGCTTTTTCGATCCAAGAGACCCAGTACTTC
.	TRBJ1-2	TRBV24-1	.	CATSDLHRPYGYTF	TGTGCCACCAGTGATTTGCACAGACCCTATGGCTACACCTTC
.	TRBJ1-5	TRBV10-2	.	CASSEAYSNQPQHF	TGCGCCAGCAGTGAGGCGTATAGCAATCAGCCCCAGCATTTT
once	TRBJ2-2	TRBV6-4	TRBD1	CASSETGRGIRELFF	TGTGCCAGCAGTGAAACTGGCAGGGGGATCCGGGAGCTGTTTTTT
.	TRBJ2-7	TRBV7-2	.	CASSLGGNYEQYF	TGTGCCAGCAGCTTAGGCGGGAACTACGAGCAGTACTTC
few	TRBJ1-2	TRBV6-4	.	CASSDGRGWGYTF	TGTGCCAGCAGTGATGGCAGGGGCTGGGGCTACACCTTC
once	TRBJ2-7	TRBV28	TRBD1	CASSSGTGYEQYF	TGTGCCAGCAGTTCCGGGACAGGGTACGAGCAGTACTTC
.	TRBJ2-1	TRBV7-9	.	CASTGGASGNEQFF	TGTGCCAGCACTGGCGGGGCATCGGGCAATGAGCAGTTCTTC
.	TRBJ2-2	TRBV10-3	TRBD2	CAISPGRTSGGANGELFF	TGTGCCATCAGTCCAGGCCGGACTAGCGGGGGGGCTAACGGGGAGCTGTTTTTT
.	TRBJ2-1	TRBV7-2	TRBD2	CASSITGTSGGLSYNEQFF	TGTGCCAGCAGCATTACCGGGACTAGCGGGGGGTTGTCCTACAATGAGCAGTTCTTC
.	TRBJ1-5	TRBV6-5	TRBD1	CASTSDRGVQPQHF	TGTGCCAGCACCTCGGACAGGGGGGTTCAGCCCCAGCATTTT
.	TRBJ1-1	TRBV28	TRBD1	CASSPSQGAVNTEAFF	TGTGCCAGCAGTCCATCGCAGGGGGCAGTGAACACTGAAGCTTTCTTT
.	TRBJ1-2	TRBV6-6	.	CASTDRPQGGYTF	TGTGCCAGCACAGACAGGCCCCAGGGAGGCTACACCTTC
.	TRBJ1-3	TRBV4-2	.	CASSQASGGRNTIYF	TGTGCCAGCAGCCAAGCTTCGGGAGGTAGAAACACCATATATTTT
.	TRBJ1-6	TRBV5-1	.	CASSFAQNSPLHF	TGCGCCAGCAGCTTCGCACAGAATTCACCCCTCCACTTT
.	TRBJ2-1	TRBV9	TRBD2	CASSGLAGRYEQFF	TGTGCCAGCAGCGGACTAGCGGGGAGGTATGAGCAGTTCTTC
.	TRBJ2-2	TRBV6-2/TRBV6-3	.	CASSYSRGTGELFF	TGTGCCAGCAGTTACTCGAGAGGGACCGGGGAGCTGTTTTTT
.	TRBJ1-2	TRBV13	TRBD1	CASSPPPLSSTGGYRYGYTF	TGTGCCAGCAGCCCCCCTCCCCTATCATCGACAGGGGGCTATAGGTATGGCTACACCTTC
.	TRBJ2-3	TRBV19	.	CASSIASPDTDTQYF	TGTGCCAGTAGTATAGCTAGCCCTGACACAGATACGCAGTATTTT